This TCR beta chain was sequenced for a study of CD8+ T cells in alopecia areata. cDNA prepared by RNA extraction and subsequent reverse transcription served as the template for sequencing. Measured with immunoSEQ multiplex PCR; TCRdb has only the in-frame clones, and not every one. The sample lists around 190,000 clones; 56% were seen once. Study-wide results and limits: Especially in alopecia totalis/universalis, lesional scalp showed greater clonality than normal scalp did.

The CDR3 runs to 14 residues. Trimming at V came to 8 bases and at J to 4 bases, leaving 12 bases not matched to a gene. CDR1 and CDR2 (germline): SQVTM, ANQGSEA. Worth noting for this clone: Its target is unknown.

Sequenced material: CD8+ T cells sorted from blood. This TCR derives from a human donor in good health. This sequence joins TRBV29-1 and TRBJ1-1; 8 positions agree with TRBD1. CDR3 in amino acids: CSSAPGQVGTEAFF. CDR3 bases: TGCAGCTCGGCCCCGGGACAGGTGGGCACTGAAGCTTTCTTT.